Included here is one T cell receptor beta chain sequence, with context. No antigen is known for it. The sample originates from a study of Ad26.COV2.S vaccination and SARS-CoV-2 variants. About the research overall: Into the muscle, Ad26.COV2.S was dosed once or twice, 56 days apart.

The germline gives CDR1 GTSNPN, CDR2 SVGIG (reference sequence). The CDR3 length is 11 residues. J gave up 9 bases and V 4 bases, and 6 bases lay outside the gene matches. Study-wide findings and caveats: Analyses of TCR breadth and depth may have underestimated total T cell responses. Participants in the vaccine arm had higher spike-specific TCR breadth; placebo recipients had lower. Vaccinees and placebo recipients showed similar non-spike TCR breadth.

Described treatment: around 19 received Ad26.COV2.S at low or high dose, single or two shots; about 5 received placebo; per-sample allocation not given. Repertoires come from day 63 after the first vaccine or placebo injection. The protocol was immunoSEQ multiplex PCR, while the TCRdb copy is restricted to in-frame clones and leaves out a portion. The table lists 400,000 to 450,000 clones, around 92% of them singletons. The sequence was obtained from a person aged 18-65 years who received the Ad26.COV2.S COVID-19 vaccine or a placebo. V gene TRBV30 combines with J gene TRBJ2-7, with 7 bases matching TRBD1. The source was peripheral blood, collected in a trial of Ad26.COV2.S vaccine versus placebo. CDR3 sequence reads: CAWTDRAAQYF. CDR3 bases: TGTGCCTGGACCGACAGGGCAGCGCAGTACTTC. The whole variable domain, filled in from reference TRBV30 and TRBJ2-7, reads SQTIHQWPATLVQPVGSPLSLECTVEGTSNPNLYWYRQAAGRGLQLLFYSVGIGQISSEVPQNLSASRPQDRQFILSSKKLLLSDSGFYLCAWTDRAAQYFGPGTRLTVT.